This TCR beta chain appears in the sequencing data of a study of CXCR3-negative and CXCR3-positive naive CD8 T cells. The study's findings and limits: With CXCR3 expression partially decreased after cryopreservation, most assays relied on fresh PBMCs.

Triplicate sorting captured approximately 300,000 cells each from every CD8+ T cell subset. To note about this clonotype: Its matching antigen is unknown.

All TRB cDNA libraries came from 5' RACE performed with UMI labels. TCRdb derives one entry per CDR3 protein from the 5' RACE reads, leaving out DNA. The table for this sample gives over 100,000 distinct CDR3 sequences. The germline gives CDR1 SGHRS, CDR2 YFSETQ. This CDR3 has 15 residues. This receptor was identified in a human donor in good health. Some clones in this sample may be carry-over from other donors' samples. What was sequenced was naive CXCR3- CD8+ T cells from blood. The subset was: CD45RO-CCR7+CD27+CD95- naive CD8+ T cells lacking CXCR3 (TNR3-). The chain joins TRBV5-1 to TRBJ1-2; as DNA is missing, the TRBD1 call by TCRdb cannot be tested. The CDR3 region is CASSTGQGADYGYTF.